The entry below gives a single T cell receptor beta chain sequence along with its context. This clone appeared once. Its antigen remains unidentified. No base-level quality is on record; no much larger clone is a single base apart. V is pruned by 4 bases and J by 8 bases, leaving 6 bases of the junction without a gene match. CDR1 and CDR2, per the germline V gene, are SGHDN and FVKESK. The CDR3 starts with the cysteine, ends with the phenylalanine, and has 14 residues. Of all the DNA, just the CDR3 is kept, 42 bases in frame from base 1. TCRbeta CDR3 regions were amplified from genomic DNA by means of the immunoSEQ Assay, a bias-controlled multiplex PCR. The study's processing was this. The number of nucleated cells in each sample was estimated from the amplification of reference gene primers within the assay. To quantify the absolute abundance of each unique TCRbeta CDR3 rearrangement, sequence reads were collapsed and filtered. Productive Simpson clonality was computed per sample as the square root of Simpson's diversity index over productive rearrangements. TCRdb took over this immuneACCESS table, retaining in-frame rearrangements with V and J assigned. Such tables are incomplete; in checked studies, under half of the missing clones stem from an unresolved V gene, and the remainder is unexplained. That table supplies the V and J calls and clone size; D and trimming were determined from the DNA. This sample holds 200,000 to 300,000 clones; around nine tenths were observed only once. The ten largest clones add up to 3.5% to 4.5% of the sample.

This record comes from a study of blood T cell repertoires in COVID-19 (dated by TCRdb to 2019 to 2021). In terms of the full investigation: The collaborator samples originated in the United States, Italy and Spain and spanned the acute and convalescent phases of COVID-19. Where HLA class I and class II types were available, the types were taken from metadata supplied by the sample provider, not from assay-based typing. Samples came from the ongoing ImmuneRACE study (first 160 participants) plus 1,254 subjects from 6 global collaborators. The repertoires were released in a freely available public database meant as a resource for research on the immune response to SARS-CoV-2. The material from the prospective study consisted of cDNA or gDNA derived from T cells, B-cell-depleted T cells, or PBMCs. Deeply sampled blood TCRbeta repertoires from subjects exposed to, actively infected with, or recovered from COVID-19 were included in the dataset. The sample metadata nearly always contained a de-identified subject ID, COVID-19 status, age in years and sex. Paper-wide results and their limitations: Clinical and demographic metadata were provided uncurated, with the amount varying by source and participant.

Enrolling through a virtual design, the prospective study's participants ranged in age from roughly 18 to 100 years and lived across roughly 24 United States geographic areas. Cohort assignment in the prospective study relied on participant-reported clinical history from a screening survey and a study questionnaire. ImmuneRACE Cohort 3 recovered participants were defined by two consecutive negative NP/OP PCR tests, healthcare professional clearance, or symptom resolution. Each participant in the prospective study had whole blood, serum and a nasopharyngeal or oropharyngeal swab collected by mobile phlebotomists. Participants in the prospective study had the option to provide additional blood draws and questionnaires over an approximately 2-month period. Blood samples from the prospective study were shipped frozen or at room temperature prior to DNA extraction.

This sequence originates from a woman younger than 45 who had recovered from COVID-19. The specimen sequenced was PBMCs or T cells enriched from blood (not recorded which). Recombination joined TRBV14 with TRBJ2-3, with 10 junctional bases fitting TRBD2. The CDR3 protein is CASSPAGGESTQYF. The nucleotide sequence is TGTGCCAGCAGCCCAGCGGGGGGGGAGAGTACGCAGTATTTT.